Shown below are 3 T cell receptor beta chains from a single sample sequenced in a study of a mutant IDH1 vaccine in newly diagnosed glioma. No antigen is known for these receptors. As for time point: week 11, during vaccination. With topical imiquimod, each dose of the vaccine consisted of 300 ug of mutant IDH1 20-mer peptide. Assay used: immunoSEQ multiplex PCR; TCRdb lists only in-frame clones, some missing. The sample contains tens of thousands of clones, 80% of which appear only once. The sequences come from PBMCs, collected from a glioma patient whose treatment included an IDH1 peptide vaccine. The receptors stem from a man aged 50-59 years with glioma.

This chain connects TRBV29-1 to TRBJ2-2; no reliable D call. V lost 2 bases and J lost 4, with 11 bases in between. The germline gives CDR1 SQVTM, CDR2 ANQGSEA. This CDR3 comprises 14 residues. CDR3: CSVERSDSTGELFF. Written as DNA, the CDR3 is TGCAGCGTTGAAAGAAGCGACTCCACCGGGGAGCTGTTTTTT.

The V call is TRBV27, the J call TRBJ2-7; possibly TRBD1 for D (6 bases). The CDR3 contains 13 residues. Germline loops: CDR1 MNHEY, CDR2 SMNVEV (reference sequence). V shed 6 bases and J shed 2 bases, with 11 bases lying between them. CDR3 DNA sequence: TGTGCCAGCAGCCGGGACATACCCTACGAGCAGTACTTC. Translating it yields CASSRDIPYEQYF.

This clone has just a few counts. The rearrangement links TRBV29-1 to TRBJ2-2; D uncertain. Trimming cost V 4 bases and J 1 base, with 10 bases left between them. The CDR3 has 14 amino acids. From germline, CDR1 is SQVTM and CDR2 ANQGSEA. Here the CDR3 DNA reads TGCAGCGTTGGGGTATTAGGGAACACCGGGGAGCTGTTTTTT. Translation gives CSVGVLGNTGELFF.